The 29 T cell receptor beta chains listed next were all sequenced from one sample in a study of cytomegalovirus exposure and HLA in healthy donors. Primers for the PCR totalled 60 Vbeta and 13 Jbeta. Data came from immunoSEQ multiplex PCR; TCRdb stores just in-frame clones and leaves some out. The sample carries about 150,000 clones, approximately 84% recorded once. Sequenced material: PBMCs. These receptors were collected from a woman younger than 30 in good health and CMV-seronegative.

The V gene is TRBV27, the J gene TRBJ2-1, with 9 bases matching TRBD2. This CDR3 has 16 residues. CDR1 MNHEY and CDR2 SMNVEV come from the germline V gene (reference sequence). V gave up 3 bases and J gave up 6 bases; unmatched junction bases: 9. CDR3 nucleotide sequence: TGTGCCAGCAGTTTGATAGCGGGGGAGCTTCCCAATGAGCAGTTCTTC. Amino acid sequence: CASSLIAGELPNEQFF.

This clone has just one count. The chain recombines TRBV6-1 with TRBJ1-1; weak D call: TRBD1 (6 bases). V lost 6 bases, J lost 8 bases, and 22 bases lay in between. The length of the CDR3 is 15 residues. Germline CDR1 and CDR2: MNHNS and SASEGT. CDR3 protein: CASSEWTLTGTEAFF. The CDR3 DNA reads TGTGCCAGCAGCGAATGGACTTTGACCGGGACAGAAGCTTTCTTT.

The chain links TRBV4-1 to TRBJ2-1; no firm D call. Trimming took off 1 base at V and 10 bases at J, with 5 bases between the two ends. CDR3 length: 11 amino acids. Germline V gene lookup returns CDR1 MGHRA and CDR2 YSYEKL. The CDR3 bases are TGCGCCAGCAGCCAAGCTGCGGAGCAGTTCTTC. This codes for CASSQAAEQFF.

DNA for the CDR3: TGTGCCAGCTCACCCCCGAGGCCGGGGACCGGGGAGCTGTTTTTT. Residues: CASSPPRPGTGELFF. This chain joins TRBV18 and TRBJ2-2, with a possible D match to TRBD2 (5 bases). V lost 3 bases and J 5 bases, leaving 13 bases between the germline ends. This CDR3 is 15 amino acids long. The germline V gene has CDR1 KGHSH and CDR2 LQKENI.

The J gene is TRBJ2-3, the V gene TRBV29-1; TRBD2 agrees at 14 bases. V lost 6 bases, J lost 6 bases, and 11 bases stayed unmatched. This CDR3 has 16 amino acids. In germline, CDR1 is SQVTM, CDR2 ANQGSEA. The CDR3, as DNA: TGCAGCGTCGATCCCGGGACTAGCGGGAGAGGGGATACGCAGTATTTT. Residues: CSVDPGTSGRGDTQYF.

The V and J genes are TRBV18 and TRBJ1-5, with 8 bases lining up with TRBD1. The V gene end was trimmed by 6 bases and the J gene end by 3 bases; junction bases not matched to a gene: 10. The CDR3 has 16 amino acids. Germline V gene lookup returns CDR1 KGHSH and CDR2 LQKENI. CDR3 amino acids: CASSSTGTGPNQPQHF. The CDR3 DNA reads as TGTGCCAGCTCGTCGACCGGGACAGGACCCAATCAGCCCCAGCATTTT.

This chain uses TRBV5-1 with TRBJ2-3, with 12 bases aligning to TRBD2. The J segment lost 6 bases and the V segment lost 4 bases, leaving 3 bases of the junction unmatched. CDR3 size: 14 residues. Germline values: CDR1 SGHRS, CDR2 YFSETQ. CDR3 in amino acids: CASSASGGADTQYF. CDR3 bases: TGCGCCAGCAGCGCTAGCGGGGGGGCCGATACGCAGTATTTT.

This chain joins TRBV18 and TRBJ2-5; no clear D gene. The CDR3 has 13 residues. Trimming took 2 bases from V and 1 from J, leaving 5 bases between them. CDR1 is KGHSH, CDR2 LQKENI, per germline. CDR3: CASSPTTQETQYF. Written as DNA, the CDR3 is TGTGCCAGCTCACCAACAACCCAAGAGACCCAGTACTTC. Supplemented by reference TRBV18 and TRBJ2-5, the full variable domain reads NAGVMQNPRHLVRRRGQEARLRCSPMKGHSHVYWYRQLPEEGLKFMVYLQKENIIDESGMPKERFSAEFPKEGPSILRIQQVVRGDSAAYFCASSPTTQETQYFGPGTRLLVL.

The V call is TRBV11-2, the J call TRBJ1-2, with 7 bases fitting TRBD1. From germline, CDR1 is SGHAT and CDR2 FQNNGV. The J segment lost 2 bases and the V segment lost 5 bases, leaving 14 bases of the junction unmatched. This CDR3 is 17 amino acids long. Here the CDR3 reads CASSNRDSPFTNYGYTF. Written as DNA, the CDR3 is TGTGCCAGCAGCAACCGGGACAGCCCATTTACAAACTATGGCTACACCTTC.

V usage is TRBV7-9 and J usage is TRBJ2-7; 8 positions agree with TRBD1. This CDR3 comprises 13 residues. With 6 bases clipped from V and 6 bases from J, the junction kept 7 bases outside the gene matches. CDR1 and CDR2 (germline): SEHNR, FQNEAQ (reference sequence). The chain's CDR3 is CASRNRGEGEQYF. The CDR3 DNA reads as TGTGCCAGCAGAAACAGGGGGGAAGGCGAGCAGTACTTC.

The chain couples TRBV7-2 to TRBJ2-7, with D possibly TRBD1 on 6 matching bases. The CDR3 length is 16 residues. CDR1 is SGHTA, CDR2 FQGNSA, per germline. V was cut by 1 base and J by 0 bases, with 13 bases left in between. The CDR3 DNA sequence: TGTGCCAGCAGCTTAGTTCCGGACAGCTTCTCCTACGAGCAGTACTTC. It yields the protein CASSLVPDSFSYEQYF. The full variable domain, rest sourced from reference TRBV7-2 and TRBJ2-7, is GAGVSQSPSNKVTEKGKDVELRCDPISGHTALYWYRQSLGQGLEFLIYFQGNSAPDKSGLPSDRFSAERTGGSVSTLTIQRTQQEDSAVYLCASSLVPDSFSYEQYFGPGTRLTVT.

This chain connects TRBV7-9 to TRBJ2-1; D may be TRBD1 (5 bases). V lost 5 bases and J 5 bases, leaving 13 bases between the germline ends. This CDR3 region has 14 residues. Germline-derived CDR1 and CDR2 are SEHNR and FQNEAQ (reference sequence). This CDR3 is CASSRLAGNNEQFF. DNA for the CDR3: TGTGCCAGCAGCCGGTTGGCAGGGAACAATGAGCAGTTCTTC.

V is TRBV30 and J is TRBJ2-2; D unresolved. This CDR3 has 11 residues. The V end lost 5 bases, the J end lost 7 bases, and 8 bases lay between the germline ends. CDR1 GTSNPN and CDR2 SVGIG come from the germline V gene (reference sequence). CDR3 in amino acids: CAWAPGGELFF. CDR3 sequence (DNA): TGTGCCTGGGCCCCGGGCGGGGAGCTGTTTTTT.

The V and J genes are TRBV6-5 and TRBJ1-5; 7 bases align to TRBD1. Germline CDR1 and CDR2: MNHEY and SVGAGI. The CDR3 runs to 15 residues. With 6 bases clipped from V and 7 bases from J, the junction kept 12 bases outside the gene matches. The CDR3 reads CASSRAGTVGQPQHF. The DNA of the CDR3 is TGTGCCAGCAGCAGGGCCGGGACAGTGGGGCAGCCCCAGCATTTT.

The chain joins TRBV1 to TRBJ1-2; the table names TRBD1, a call not compared with the DNA. TRBV1 corresponds to a pseudogene. The CDR3 is 17 residues long. The chain's CDR3 is CTSSHQFQKGYSYGYTF. The CDR3 nucleotides read TGCACCAGCAGCCATCAATTCCAGAAGGGGTACAGCTATGGCTACACCTTC.

The chain is built from TRBV4-3 and TRBJ2-3; 13 bases are shared with TRBD2. Germline values: CDR1 LGHNA, CDR2 YSLEER. Germline trimming cut 3 bases from V and 2 bases from J; bases unmatched to any gene: 2. This CDR3 spans 16 amino acids. The CDR3 region has the DNA TGCGCCAGCAGCCAGGGGACTAGCGGGGTCACAGATACGCAGTATTTT. Translation: CASSQGTSGVTDTQYF.

With regard to this clone: Other DNA sequences of this sample code for an identical CDR3. The V and J genes are TRBV28 and TRBJ1-2; TRBD1 is a possible D gene (5 bases). Germline V gene lookup returns CDR1 MDHEN and CDR2 SYDVKM. This CDR3 is 15 amino acids long. V was trimmed by 5 bases and J by 2 bases, leaving 15 bases between them. CDR3 sequence reads: CASSPPGPGNYGYTF. The DNA for the CDR3 is TGTGCCAGCAGTCCCCCAGGGCCTGGAAACTATGGCTACACCTTC.

The chain couples TRBV28 to TRBJ2-4, with TRBD2 matching over 8 bases. Unmatched junction bases numbered 4, after V lost 5 bases and J lost 1 base. Germline V gene lookup returns CDR1 MDHEN and CDR2 SYDVKM. CDR3 length: 15 amino acids. CDR3 sequence reads: CASSAGGRAKNIQYF. As DNA, the CDR3 is TGTGCCAGCAGTGCGGGCGGGAGGGCCAAAAACATTCAGTACTTC.

This clone was detected only a few times. This chain joins TRBV7-9 and TRBJ1-4; the match to TRBD1 covers 7 bases. The ends lost 5 bases at V and 7 bases at J; junction bases unmatched: 13. Germline V lookup: CDR1 SEHNR, CDR2 FQNEAQ (reference sequence). CDR3 length: 16 residues. The CDR3 protein is CASSVGGGRSTEKLFF. The CDR3 DNA reads as TGTGCCAGCAGCGTCGGAGGGGGCCGTAGCACTGAAAAACTGTTTTTT.

The chain couples TRBV5-4 to TRBJ2-5, with D possibly matching TRBD2 (7 bases). V lost 10 bases and J lost 1, with 17 bases in between. The germline gives CDR1 SGHNT, CDR2 YYREEE (reference sequence). The CDR3 spans 14 residues. Here the CDR3 reads CAAGVGGSQETQYF. In nucleotides, the CDR3 is TGTGCCGCGGGGGTGGGGGGCTCCCAAGAGACCCAGTACTTC.

The chain carries TRBV30 and TRBJ1-2; no firm D call. The CDR3 is 13 amino acids. Germline V CDR1 and CDR2: GTSNPN, SVGIG (reference sequence). The V gene lost 7 bases and the J gene lost 10 bases, with 22 bases spanning the gap. CDR3 sequence: CALIPGATWDYTF. CDR3 bases: TGTGCCTTGATTCCGGGAGCAACCTGGGACTACACCTTC.

This chain uses TRBV19 with TRBJ1-1, with D possibly TRBD1 on 5 matching bases. Trimming shortened V by 3 bases and J by 3 bases, and 14 bases separated the two germline ends. The germline V gene has CDR1 LNHDA and CDR2 SQIVND (reference sequence). The CDR3 spans 15 residues. The CDR3 region has the DNA TGTGCCAGTAGTATGTTAGGGGTCGGGTACACTGAAGCTTTCTTT. It specifies CASSMLGVGYTEAFF.

V usage is TRBV30 and J usage is TRBJ2-1; no clear D. The germline V gene has CDR1 GTSNPN and CDR2 SVGIG (reference sequence). Trimming removed 3 bases from V and 9 bases from J, with 18 bases in between. The CDR3 totals 14 residues. The CDR3 region is CAWSAVGWSGEQFF. In nucleotides, the CDR3 is TGTGCCTGGAGCGCCGTCGGGTGGTCCGGTGAGCAGTTCTTC.

This chain connects TRBV29-1 to TRBJ1-3, with TRBD1 identical over 9 bases. Germline CDR1 is SQVTM and CDR2 is ANQGSEA. V lost 2 bases, J lost 1 base, and 3 bases stayed unmatched. The CDR3 extends over 15 amino acids. For the CDR3, the DNA is TGCAGCGTTGAATGGGGGACAGGGTCTGGAAACACCATATATTTT. Translation gives CSVEWGTGSGNTIYF.

The chain carries TRBV18 and TRBJ1-2; TRBD1 matches 8 bases. Germline loops: CDR1 KGHSH, CDR2 LQKENI. The ends lost 1 base at V and 4 bases at J; junction bases unmatched: 5. This CDR3 has 15 residues. CDR3 residues: CASSPRTGQVYGYTF. The CDR3 coding sequence is TGTGCCAGCTCACCACGTACGGGACAGGTCTATGGCTACACCTTC.

The CDR3 sequence: CASGSSGGHGYTF. The CDR3 DNA reads as TGTGCTAGTGGGAGCTCAGGGGGCCATGGCTACACCTTC. The chain is built from TRBV12-5 and TRBJ1-2, with 8 nucleotides matching TRBD1. Germline CDR1 is LGHNT and CDR2 is FRNRAP. The CDR3 covers 13 residues. J gave up 6 bases and V 6 bases, and 6 bases lay outside the gene matches.

The V call is TRBV29-1, the J call TRBJ2-3, with 8 nucleotides matching TRBD1. The CDR3 contains 13 residues. From germline, CDR1 is SQVTM and CDR2 ANQGSEA. V dropped 7 bases and J dropped 1; count of bases not matched to a gene: 4. The CDR3: CSAQQGGTDTQYF. The CDR3 DNA reads as TGCAGCGCTCAACAGGGGGGCACAGATACGCAGTATTTT.

With regard to this clone: Other DNA sequences in this specimen translate into the identical CDR3. The chain couples TRBV4-3 to TRBJ2-1; TRBD1 matches 12 bases. Trimming at V came to 4 bases and at J to 8 bases, leaving 9 bases not matched to a gene. The germline gives CDR1 LGHNA, CDR2 YSLEER. This CDR3 is built from 16 residues. CDR3 in amino acids: CASSRQVGQGADEQFF. The CDR3 DNA reads as TGCGCCAGCAGCCGGCAAGTGGGACAGGGGGCCGATGAGCAGTTCTTC.

This chain uses TRBV30 with TRBJ2-3; 9 nucleotides match TRBD1. Germline-derived CDR1 and CDR2 are GTSNPN and SVGIG (reference sequence). The V gene end was trimmed by 3 bases and the J gene end by 3 bases; junction bases not matched to a gene: 16. This CDR3 contains 18 residues. The CDR3 region is CAWSIAVWTGDGTDTQYF. The DNA for the CDR3 is TGTGCCTGGAGCATCGCCGTTTGGACAGGGGATGGGACAGATACGCAGTATTTT.